This T cell receptor beta chain is from a study of blood T cell repertoires in COVID-19. Turning to the study itself: Acute-phase and convalescent COVID-19 samples originated in the United States, Italy and Spain.

CDR3 length: 13 residues. Trimming cost V 6 bases and J 7 bases; bases outside gene matches: 5. Recruited during active infection, patients (from Seattle) were subsequently followed longitudinally. Per the study methods: Estimation of nucleated cell counts relied on the amplification of reference gene primers. Assay used: immunoSEQ multiplex PCR; TCRdb lists only in-frame clones, some missing. That table supplies the V and J calls and clone size; D and trimming were determined from the DNA. The table lists some 300,000 clones, roughly 91% of them singletons. The chain uses TRBV12-3 or TRBV12-4 and TRBJ1-5, with TRBD1 identical over 8 bases. The sequence was obtained from a woman between 25 and 40 years old with COVID-19, enrolled during active disease. The sequenced material came from peripheral blood. CDR3 DNA: TGTGCCAGCAGCCGGACAGGGCGGCAGCCCCAGCATTTT. Amino acids: CASSRTGRQPQHF.